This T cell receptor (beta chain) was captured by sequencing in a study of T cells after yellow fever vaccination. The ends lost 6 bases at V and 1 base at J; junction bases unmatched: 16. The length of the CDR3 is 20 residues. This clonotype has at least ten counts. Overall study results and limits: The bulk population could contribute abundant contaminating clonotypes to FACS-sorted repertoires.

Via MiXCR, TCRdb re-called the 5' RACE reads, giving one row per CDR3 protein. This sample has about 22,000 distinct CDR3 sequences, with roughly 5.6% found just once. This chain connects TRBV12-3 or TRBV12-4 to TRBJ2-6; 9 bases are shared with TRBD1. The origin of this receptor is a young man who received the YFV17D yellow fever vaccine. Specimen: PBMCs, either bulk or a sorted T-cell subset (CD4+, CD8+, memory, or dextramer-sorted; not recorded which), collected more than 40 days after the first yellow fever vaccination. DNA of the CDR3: TGTGCCAGCAGCGCCACCCGAGCTGGACAGGGGACTTCTGGGGCCAACGTCCTGACTTTC. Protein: CASSATRAGQGTSGANVLTF.